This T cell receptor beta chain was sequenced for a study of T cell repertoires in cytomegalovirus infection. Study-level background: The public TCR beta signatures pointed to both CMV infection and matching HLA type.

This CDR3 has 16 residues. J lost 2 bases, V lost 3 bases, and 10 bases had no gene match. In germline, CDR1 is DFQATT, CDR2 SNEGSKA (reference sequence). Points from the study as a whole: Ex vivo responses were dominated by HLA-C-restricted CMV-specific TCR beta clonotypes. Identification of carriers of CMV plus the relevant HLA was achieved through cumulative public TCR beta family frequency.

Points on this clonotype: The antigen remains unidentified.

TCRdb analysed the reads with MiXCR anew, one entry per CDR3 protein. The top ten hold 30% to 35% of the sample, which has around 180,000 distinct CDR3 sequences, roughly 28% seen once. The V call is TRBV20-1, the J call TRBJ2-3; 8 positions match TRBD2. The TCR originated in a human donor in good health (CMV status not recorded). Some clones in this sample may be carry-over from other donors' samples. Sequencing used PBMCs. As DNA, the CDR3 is TGCAGTGCTAGTGGAGCGGGGGATCGGTCCACAGATACGCAGTATTTT. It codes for CSASGAGDRSTDTQYF.